This T cell receptor beta chain was identified during a study of regulatory T cells in long-lasting Graves disease. Study-wide results and limits: TRBV28, TRBJ1-2 and TRBJ2-5 were favored in persistent disease. Peripheral blood alone, not thyroid tissue, underwent study.

This CDR3 is built from 15 residues. Germline V gene lookup returns CDR1 SQVTM and CDR2 ANQGSEA. The V end was cut by 0 bases, the J end by 2 bases, with 13 bases between. Construction of the TCR beta libraries employed iRepertoire HTBI primers in conjunction with Arm-PCR of CDR3 regions. Each CDR3 protein gets one entry after TCRdb re-called the multiplex PCR reads with MiXCR. The sample contains about 470,000 distinct CDR3 sequences, under 25% of which appear only once. Time point in this sample: persistent/refractory GD, antithyroid drugs over 5 years with positive TRAb. Researchers made the TCR library from RNA that was extracted from PBMCs. In its sample, this clonotype was seen many times. What it recognizes is unknown.

This sequence joins TRBV29-1 and TRBJ2-5, with D perhaps matching TRBD1 (5 bases). This TCR came from a female donor with Graves disease. This sample comprised peripheral blood mononuclear cells (PBMCs), obtained when the disease was refractory, from a patient treated with antithyroid drugs. The chain's CDR3 is CSVEDLDSSQETQYF. In nucleotides, the CDR3 is TGCAGCGTTGAAGATCTAGACAGCTCACAAGAGACCCAGTACTTC.